This T cell receptor beta chain emerged from a study of cytomegalovirus exposure and HLA in healthy donors. Broader study findings: A later analysis showed TCR association rates differing by HLA locus, peaking at DRB1 and lowest at HLA-C.

V trimming: 6 bases; J trimming: 0 bases; junction bases outside the gene matches: 7. The CDR3 contains 15 residues. Germline V CDR1 and CDR2: KGHSH, LQKENI. With respect to this clone: The antigen is undetermined.

60 Vbeta and 13 Jbeta primers were used in PCR. Produced via immunoSEQ multiplex PCR; TCRdb's table is partial and in-frame only. The repertoire consists of 170,000 or so clones, with 70% to 85% occurring once and the leading ten covering about 6.8%. The sequence was obtained from a middle-aged man in good health and CMV-seropositive. This chain joins TRBV18 and TRBJ1-2, with 7 bases fitting TRBD1. Sequencing used PBMCs. The CDR3 reads CASSQTGDTNYGYTF. The CDR3, as DNA: TGTGCCAGCTCCCAAACAGGGGATACTAACTATGGCTACACCTTC.